Listed here are 11 T cell receptor beta chains from one sample, sequenced in a study of shared clonotypes between healthy human individuals (dated by TCRdb to 2018 to 2020). To prepare the library, the immunoSEQ multiplex PCR assay was applied. Imported from immuneACCESS, the table was reduced by TCRdb to in-frame sequences with V and J called. These copies leave out some clones; in studies compared against another copy, an unresolved V gene accounts for under half, and the cause of the remainder is not known. The sample has about 2.4 million clones on record, more than 90% of them singletons. About 0.13% of the sample comes from the top ten. Sequencing used naive CD4+ T cells sorted from blood. Interpreted using the paper, the cell subset or site label stands for: CD45RA+ positively selected. The receptors come from a young man in good health.

V and J are TRBV28 and TRBJ1-3, with 8 bases lining up with TRBD1. CDR1 and CDR2 (germline): MDHEN, SYDVKM. Trimming at V came to 4 bases and at J to 2 bases, leaving 4 bases not matched to a gene. The length of the CDR3 is 15 residues. CDR3 sequence (DNA): TGTGCCAGCAGTTCCCAGGGGGCGCCTGGAAACACCATATATTTT. Its protein product is CASSSQGAPGNTIYF.

The DNA for the CDR3 is TGTGCCAGCAGTTCATTCACCTCGATGGGGGGCTACGAGCAGTACTTC. Protein: CASSSFTSMGGYEQYF. The V and J genes are TRBV28 and TRBJ2-7; TRBD2 is a possible D gene (6 bases). V lost 4 bases to trimming and J lost 3 bases, with 19 bases between them. This CDR3 is built from 16 residues. Germline-derived CDR1 and CDR2 are MDHEN and SYDVKM.

The J gene is TRBJ2-7, the V gene TRBV19; D might be TRBD2 (6 bases). The V end lost 3 bases, the J end lost 3 bases, and 12 bases lay between the germline ends. There are 14 residues in the CDR3. From germline, CDR1 is LNHDA and CDR2 SQIVND (reference sequence). The CDR3 bases are TGTGCCAGTAGTATCATGGGGACTTACTACGAGCAGTACTTC. As protein: CASSIMGTYYEQYF.

This clone turned up a few times. Other DNA sequences in the same sample also yield this CDR3. The chain recombines TRBV18 with TRBJ2-7; the match to TRBD1 covers 9 bases. V gave up 3 bases and J gave up 1 base; unmatched junction bases: 1. The germline gives CDR1 KGHSH, CDR2 LQKENI. This CDR3 has 14 residues. For the CDR3, the DNA is TGTGCCAGCTCACCGGGGACAGGGTCCTACGAGCAGTACTTC. Encoded protein: CASSPGTGSYEQYF.

This chain links TRBV19 with TRBJ1-5; weak D call: TRBD1 (6 bases). CDR3 length: 13 amino acids. V lost 7 bases to trimming and J lost 4 bases, with 11 bases between them. Germline V gene lookup returns CDR1 LNHDA and CDR2 SQIVND (reference sequence). The CDR3 DNA is TGTGCCAGTAAAAAGGGGGATAATCAGCCCCAGCATTTT. It translates to CASKKGDNQPQHF.

On this clone itself: The same CDR3 is also encoded by other DNA sequences in this sample. This chain connects TRBV18 to TRBJ2-5; D not certain. V lost 6 bases, J lost 1 base, and 6 bases lay in between. This CDR3 is built from 12 residues. CDR1 and CDR2 (germline): KGHSH, LQKENI. CDR3 sequence: CASSPLQETQYF. The CDR3 nucleotides read TGTGCCAGCTCCCCTCTCCAAGAGACCCAGTACTTC.

This rearrangement joins TRBV28 to TRBJ2-1, with 8 bases lining up with TRBD1. CDR1 MDHEN and CDR2 SYDVKM come from the germline V gene. V was clipped by 4 bases and J by 2 bases; unmatched bases: 7. The CDR3 sequence is 16 residues long. The chain's CDR3 is CASSSPGGSAYNEQFF. The CDR3 nucleotides are TGTGCCAGCAGTTCCCCAGGGGGCAGCGCCTACAATGAGCAGTTCTTC.

A single count supports this clone. The rearrangement joins TRBV30 to TRBJ2-4; D remains unclear. CDR1 and CDR2 (germline): GTSNPN, SVGIG (reference sequence). The germline V and J ends were trimmed by 5 bases and 4 bases, with 27 bases remaining between them. The CDR3 length is 18 residues. The CDR3 nucleotides read TGTGCCTGGGGGCCCCGTAAAAGGTCGTCTTGGCGTAAAAACATTCAGTACTTC. This encodes CAWGPRKRSSWRKNIQYF.

The chain joins TRBV7-9 to TRBJ1-4; D gene unclear. The CDR3 length is 15 residues. In germline, CDR1 is SEHNR, CDR2 FQNEAQ (reference sequence). V lost 2 bases to trimming and J lost 4 bases, with 11 bases between them. This CDR3 is CASSLNGRGNEKLFF. The CDR3 region has the DNA TGTGCCAGCAGCTTAAACGGCAGAGGTAATGAAAAACTGTTTTTT.

This sequence joins TRBV4-2 and TRBJ2-4; D uncertain. The ends were cut back, 0 bases at V and 0 bases at J, with 9 bases in the middle. The germline V gene has CDR1 LGHNA and CDR2 YNFKEQ. The CDR3 loop spans 16 amino acids. DNA for the CDR3: TGTGCCAGCAGCCAAGATCTCTCCCTAGCCAAAAACATTCAGTACTTC. Residues: CASSQDLSLAKNIQYF.

The V and J genes are TRBV6-5 and TRBJ2-7; the match to TRBD1 covers 9 bases. CDR3 length equals 14 residues. V was pared by 7 bases and J by 5 bases, with 9 bases of the junction left unmatched. Germline V lookup: CDR1 MNHEY, CDR2 SVGAGI. CDR3 in DNA: TGTGCCAGCACCCCCACAGGGGGCTTGGACGAGCAGTACTTC. Its translation is CASTPTGGLDEQYF.